Listed below are T cell receptor beta chains from one sample, sequenced in a study of cytomegalovirus exposure and HLA in healthy donors. Sequenced by immunoSEQ multiplex PCR; TCRdb stores in-frame clones only, minus some. This repertoire shows about 120,000 clones, about 10% found once; its top ten account for less than 4%. Sequencing was done on a sample of PBMCs. The receptors here all came from a man between 25 and 39 years old in good health and CMV-seronegative. Each CDR3 is given without its conserved first and last residue.

v_call	j_call	cdr3_length	cdr3_aa
TRBV7-8	TRBJ1-3	14	ASSHLTGTGGNTIY
TRBV7-9	TRBJ1-1	10	ASSQGRGEAF
TRBV6-6	TRBJ2-3	14	ASSSRTSGGPDTQY
TRBV6-6	TRBJ2-2	12	ASKRDSNTGELF
TRBV7-3	TRBJ1-2	14	ASGSHGTLPAGGYT
TRBV2	TRBJ1-1	12	ASRLQGFGTEAF
TRBV19	TRBJ1-1	9	ASSIGVEAF
TRBV5-1	TRBJ2-5	12	ASSLVTAKETQY
TRBV11-3	TRBJ2-4	16	ASSYSGTGLLAKNIQY
TRBV30	TRBJ1-2	12	AWSRETGSNGYT
TRBV6-5	TRBJ2-7	13	ASRKKREPSYEQY
TRBV6-5	TRBJ1-5	13	ASSYSTGGGQPQH
TRBV6-1	TRBJ1-6	11	ASTGGGVSPLH
TRBV30	TRBJ2-7	16	AWSGDSGRGRSSYEQY
TRBV2	TRBJ2-5	13	ASTLDRAVRETQY
TRBV25-1	TRBJ2-1	13	ASSASGSSYNEQF
TRBV6-1	TRBJ2-7	14	ASSESPTSGWYEQY
TRBV5-1	TRBJ2-3	14	ASSLPEREETDTQY
TRBV30	TRBJ2-1	10	AWSSTYNEQF
TRBV28	TRBJ2-2	13	ATRKDRFNTGELF
TRBV10-3	TRBJ2-2	11	AGGTSNTGELF
TRBV5-1	TRBJ1-4	15	ASSRTPKGATNEKLF
TRBV28	TRBJ1-5	15	ASIRGQGGPSNQPQH
TRBV7-9	TRBJ1-3	13	ASSSGTTSGNTIY
TRBV10-3	TRBJ2-3	11	AITREGTDTQY
TRBV29-1	TRBJ2-7	9	SVEDPGEQY
TRBV28	TRBJ1-3	12	ASSRQGTGNTIY
TRBV9	TRBJ2-3	10	ASSERVDTQY
TRBV5-1	TRBJ2-3	12	ASSPGGWGDTQY
TRBV6-1	TRBJ1-4	12	ASSPRGGVEKLF
TRBV27	TRBJ1-6	11	ASRAAANSPLH
TRBV4-2	TRBJ1-5	12	ASSQTGGPQPQH
TRBV5-6	TRBJ2-7	16	ASSLSRLAGVWAYEQY
TRBV18	TRBJ2-7	12	ASSFSGGVYEQY
TRBV27	TRBJ2-1	14	ASSFRTSGGNNEQF
TRBV6-6	TRBJ2-3	13	ASSYWDRGGGTQY
TRBV14	TRBJ1-3	10	ASSPQGNTIY
TRBV7-9	TRBJ2-3	13	ASSFDWGVGDTQY
TRBV10-2	TRBJ1-2	10	ASSLDRNGYT
TRBV5-1	TRBJ2-7	12	ASSLGQGAYEQY
TRBV9	TRBJ1-1	12	ASSVEDRARQAF
TRBV7-2	TRBJ1-4	14	ASSPNQGISNEKLF
TRBV7-9	TRBJ1-2	10	ASSLEGGGYT
TRBV2	TRBJ2-5	13	ASSGRGQERETQY
TRBV28	TRBJ2-2	14	ASSFFHTGRTGELF
TRBV7-2	TRBJ2-1	13	ASSWGWAANNEQF
TRBV5-1	TRBJ2-2	15	ASSSETSFYFTGELF
TRBV7-9	TRBJ1-1	13	ASSSMGQGSTEAF
TRBV28	TRBJ1-1	11	ASSWGQTTEAF
TRBV2	TRBJ2-4	13	ASSTQGITKNIQY
TRBV30	TRBJ2-5	11	AWNSPGLETQY
TRBV27	TRBJ2-2	15	ASSLTSGGANTGELF
TRBV5-6	TRBJ2-2	14	ASSLQRKMNTGELF
TRBV6-5	TRBJ2-3	10	ASRAGTDTQY
TRBV28	TRBJ2-5	11	ASVSGGIETQY